The 13 T cell receptor beta chains presented below share a single source sample, sequenced in a study of T cell responses to AZD1222 COVID-19 vaccine. Data came from immunoSEQ multiplex PCR; TCRdb stores just in-frame clones and leaves some out. The sample carries 75,000 to 100,000 clones, approximately 88% recorded once. This specimen was peripheral blood, taken on day 0 of AZD1222 vaccination. All receptors come from an adult in good health.

The rearrangement uses TRBV5-4 and TRBJ2-1; the match to TRBD2 covers 10 bases. Germline V gene lookup returns CDR1 SGHNT and CDR2 YYREEE (reference sequence). There are 16 residues in the CDR3. The V segment lost 0 bases and the J segment 2 bases; nucleotides outside the gene matches: 2. The CDR3 here is CASSLESGRAYNEQFF. The CDR3 DNA sequence: TGTGCCAGCAGCTTGGAGAGCGGGAGGGCCTACAATGAGCAGTTCTTC.

The V call is TRBV3-1 (or the pseudogene TRBV3-2), the J call TRBJ1-5; D is perhaps TRBD1 (5 bases). With 0 bases removed from V and 2 bases from J, the gap between germline ends came to 8 bases. Germline CDR1 is LGHDT and CDR2 is YNNKEL (reference sequence). The CDR3 spans 15 residues. CDR3 in DNA: TGTGCCAGCAGCCAAGAAGGCAGGGGCAATCAGCCCCAGCATTTT. The encoded protein is CASSQEGRGNQPQHF.

The chain is built from TRBV5-8 and TRBJ1-6; perhaps TRBD1 as D (6 bases). Germline V gene data show CDR1 as SGHTS and CDR2 as YDEGEE. The CDR3 is 14 residues long. V was shortened by 4 bases and J by 7 bases, with 12 bases between the two germline ends. CDR3 in DNA: TGTGCCAGCAGCCGGGGGCAGCTAAATTCACCCCTCCACTTT. It codes for CASSRGQLNSPLHF. Combining the CDR3 with reference TRBV5-8 and TRBJ1-6 gives the whole variable domain EAGVTQSPTHLIKTRGQQATLRCSPISGHTSVYWYQQALGLGLQFLLWYDEGEERNRGNFPPRFSGRQFPNYSSELNVNALELEDSALYLCASSRGQLNSPLHFGNGTRLTVT.

The J gene is TRBJ2-7, the V gene TRBV3-1 (or the pseudogene TRBV3-2), with 7 bases that match TRBD1. CDR3 length: 14 amino acids. Germline assignment: CDR1 LGHDT and CDR2 YNNKEL (reference sequence). V lost 4 bases and J lost 2; bases outside the gene matches: 5. CDR3 loop: CASSRGRGTYEQYF. CDR3 DNA: TGTGCCAGCAGCCGGGGCAGGGGGACCTACGAGCAGTACTTC.

The chain employs TRBV28 and TRBJ1-3; D not certain. Germline V lookup: CDR1 MDHEN, CDR2 SYDVKM. V was shortened by 2 bases and J by 4 bases, with 15 bases between the two germline ends. This CDR3 comprises 16 residues. CDR3 sequence reads: CASSLLGITEGNTIYF. CDR3 sequence (DNA): TGTGCCAGCAGTTTACTCGGAATTACGGAAGGAAACACCATATATTTT.

The chain links TRBV9 to TRBJ1-3, with no clear D. This CDR3 spans 12 amino acids. V was cut by 0 bases and J by 9 bases, with 7 bases left in between. Per the germline V gene, CDR1 is SGDLS and CDR2 is YYNGEE. CDR3 loop: CASSVAGGTIYF. The DNA of the CDR3 is TGTGCCAGCAGCGTAGCGGGCGGCACCATATATTTT.

The chain joins TRBV2 to TRBJ1-1; tentative D call: TRBD1 (5 bases). Germline V gives CDR1 SNHLY, CDR2 FYNNEI. The germline V and J ends were trimmed by 5 bases and 0 bases, with 10 bases remaining between them. The CDR3 spans 14 residues. CDR3 nucleotide sequence: TGTGCCAGCAGTATCAAGACAGTGAACACTGAAGCTTTCTTT. It codes for CASSIKTVNTEAFF.

The genes are TRBV6-4 and TRBJ2-7, with 12 bases aligning to TRBD2. V dropped 5 bases and J dropped 2; count of bases not matched to a gene: 1. This CDR3 region has 14 residues. Germline values: CDR1 MRHNA, CDR2 SNTAGT. CDR3 in DNA: TGTGCCAGCAGTCTAGCGGGAGGGGCCTACGAGCAGTACTTC. Amino acid sequence: CASSLAGGAYEQYF.

The chain carries TRBV11-2 and TRBJ2-7; D possibly corresponds to TRBD2 (5 bases). Germline CDR1 reads SGHAT; CDR2 reads FQNNGV. V lost 5 bases to trimming and J lost 3 bases, with 11 bases between them. The CDR3 loop spans 13 amino acids. CDR3 protein: CASSPDSSYEQYF. The DNA for the CDR3 is TGTGCCAGCAGCCCGGACTCGAGCTACGAGCAGTACTTC.

The sample holds a few counts of this clone. This chain joins TRBV5-1 and TRBJ2-2; D possibly corresponds to TRBD2 (6 bases). This CDR3 has 15 residues. Looked up from germline, CDR1 is SGHRS and CDR2 is YFSETQ. V lost 3 bases, J lost 4 bases, and 13 bases lay in between. The CDR3 loop reads CASSSVGGSTGELFF. The CDR3 DNA follows: TGCGCCAGCAGCTCTGTCGGAGGGTCCACCGGGGAGCTGTTTTTT.

This sequence joins TRBV28 and TRBJ2-7; 8 nucleotides line up with TRBD1. The germline V gene has CDR1 MDHEN and CDR2 SYDVKM. V lost 4 bases, J lost 6 bases, and 5 bases stayed unmatched. The CDR3 length is 13 residues. CDR3 sequence reads: CASSWDRISEQYF. DNA of the CDR3: TGTGCCAGCAGTTGGGACAGGATCAGCGAGCAGTACTTC. Supplemented by reference TRBV28 and TRBJ2-7, the full variable domain reads DVKVTQSSRYLVKRTGEKVFLECVQDMDHENMFWYRQDPGLGLRLIYFSYDVKMKEKGDIPEGYSVSREKKERFSLILESASTNQTSMYLCASSWDRISEQYFGPGTRLTVT.

In its sample, this clone was seen a few times. This chain connects TRBV11-2 to TRBJ2-1, with D unresolved. The CDR3 contains 14 residues. V was clipped by 1 base and J by 5 bases, with 9 bases between them. Germline values: CDR1 SGHAT, CDR2 FQNNGV. This chain's CDR3 is CASSLAVANNEQFF. CDR3 nucleotide sequence: TGTGCCAGCAGCTTAGCGGTAGCTAACAATGAGCAGTTCTTC. Complete variable domain (other parts from reference TRBV11-2 and TRBJ2-1): EAGVAQSPRYKIIEKRQSVAFWCNPISGHATLYWYQQILGQGPKLLIQFQNNGVVDDSQLPKDRFSAERLKGVDSTLKIQPAKLEDSAVYLCASSLAVANNEQFFGPGTRLTVL.

The chain links TRBV13 to TRBJ2-3, with 9 bases that match TRBD2. V lost 5 bases and J lost 6; bases outside the gene matches: 18. Looked up from germline, CDR1 is PRHDT and CDR2 is FYEKMQ (reference sequence). This CDR3 contains 18 residues. CDR3 coding DNA: TGTGCCAGCAGCCCAGCGGTGGCGGGAGGGTTCGCTGGTGATACGCAGTATTTT. Protein: CASSPAVAGGFAGDTQYF.